Presented here are 15 T cell receptor beta chains from one specimen sequenced in a study of tumor-infiltrating lymphocytes in localized non-small cell lung cancer. Produced via immunoSEQ multiplex PCR; TCRdb's table is partial and in-frame only. Of about 12,000 clones in the sample, approximately 84% were seen once. Sequenced input: lung tumor tissue. Receptors were obtained from a human donor with non-small cell lung cancer.

This chain uses TRBV6-4 with TRBJ1-2, with D maybe TRBD1 (5 bases). The V and J ends lost 2 bases and 7 bases respectively, with 11 bases between them. The CDR3 consists of 13 residues. Looked up from germline, CDR1 is MRHNA and CDR2 is SNTAGT. Here the CDR3 reads CASSDPGQPGYTF. The DNA for the CDR3 is TGTGCCAGCAGTGACCCGGGGCAGCCTGGCTACACCTTC.

V and J are TRBV5-6 and TRBJ1-1; the D gene is possibly TRBD1 (6 bases). Trimming shortened V by 0 bases and J by 0 bases, and 9 bases separated the two germline ends. Germline-derived CDR1 and CDR2 are SGHDT and YYEEEE. CDR3 length equals 15 residues. CDR3 DNA: TGTGCCAGCAGCTTGGGAGGACAGATGAACACTGAAGCTTTCTTT. It specifies CASSLGGQMNTEAFF.

This sequence joins TRBV5-8 and TRBJ1-5; TRBD1 agrees at 7 bases. The CDR3 runs to 13 residues. V was clipped by 7 bases and J by 3 bases; unmatched bases: 4. From germline, CDR1 is SGHTS and CDR2 YDEGEE. The CDR3 sequence is CASAEGANQPQHF. The CDR3 coding sequence is TGTGCCAGCGCTGAGGGGGCCAATCAGCCCCAGCATTTT.

This clone was detected once. The genes are TRBV7-9 and TRBJ2-7; 10 bases are a match to TRBD1. CDR1 and CDR2 from the germline V gene are SEHNR and FQNEAQ (reference sequence). The V segment lost 4 bases and the J segment 5 bases; nucleotides outside the gene matches: 11. The CDR3 has 16 residues. The CDR3 DNA reads as TGTGCCAGCAGCTCCCTAAAGGACAGGGGGGGCCACGAGCAGTACTTC. Translation gives CASSSLKDRGGHEQYF.

V is TRBV2 and J is TRBJ1-1; 10 nucleotides match TRBD1. Germline assignment: CDR1 SNHLY and CDR2 FYNNEI. CDR3 length: 12 amino acids. V was pared by 11 bases and J by 3 bases, with 3 bases of the junction left unmatched. The CDR3 bases are TGTGCCGGGGACAGGGGAGACACTGAAGCTTTCTTT. Translated, it gives CAGDRGDTEAFF.

The chain's CDR3 is CASSLDPLAEKLFF. In DNA, the CDR3 is TGTGCCAGCAGCTTAGATCCCCTAGCTGAAAAACTGTTTTTT. The genes are TRBV11-2 and TRBJ1-4; D is unresolved. The germline V gene encodes CDR1 SGHAT and CDR2 FQNNGV. The CDR3 has 14 residues. Trimming stripped 0 bases from V and 7 bases from J, with 9 bases between.

CDR3 residues: CASTSAGNHYEQYF. DNA for the CDR3: TGTGCCAGCACTTCGGCGGGGAACCACTACGAGCAGTACTTC. J is TRBJ2-7 and V is TRBV27, with D tentatively TRBD2 (6 bases). CDR1 MNHEY and CDR2 SMNVEV come from the germline V gene (reference sequence). Trimming pared 7 bases from V and 3 bases from J, leaving 16 bases between. This CDR3 is 14 amino acids long.

The rearrangement links TRBV6-1 to TRBJ1-2, with 8 bases aligning to TRBD1. V dropped 6 bases and J dropped 5; count of bases not matched to a gene: 8. The CDR3 is 14 amino acids. Germline V gene lookup returns CDR1 MNHNS and CDR2 SASEGT. This chain's CDR3 is CASRSGTGEYGYTF. As DNA, the CDR3 is TGTGCCAGCAGATCCGGGACAGGTGAATATGGCTACACCTTC.

This chain joins TRBV6-5 and TRBJ1-1; D remains ambiguous. This CDR3 region has 16 residues. In germline, CDR1 is MNHEY, CDR2 SVGAGI. V lost 0 bases, J lost 1 base, and 12 bases lay in between. CDR3 bases: TGTGCCAGCAGTTACTCGTCGGCGGAAACGAACACTGAAGCTTTCTTT. Protein: CASSYSSAETNTEAFF.

The chain joins TRBV4-3 to TRBJ1-2; tentative D call: TRBD1 (5 bases). Trimming stripped 1 base from V and 3 bases from J, with 9 bases between. The CDR3 runs to 14 residues. Germline-derived CDR1 and CDR2 are LGHNA and YSLEER. The CDR3 spells CASSQAGGDYGYTF. For the CDR3, the DNA is TGCGCCAGCAGCCAAGCCGGGGGTGACTATGGCTACACCTTC.

The V gene is TRBV29-1, the J gene TRBJ1-2; D not certain. CDR1 is SQVTM and CDR2 is ANQGSEA in the germline V gene. V was cut by 5 bases and J by 7 bases, with 23 bases left in between. The length of the CDR3 is 15 residues. As DNA, the CDR3 is TGCAGCGTTCAACCCCCGGTGGAGGGCTTCGGTGGCTACACCTTC. It encodes CSVQPPVEGFGGYTF.

The V and J genes are TRBV18 and TRBJ2-7, with TRBD2 identical over 13 bases. The V gene end was trimmed by 5 bases and the J gene end by 2 bases; junction bases not matched to a gene: 3. This CDR3 is 15 amino acids long. Germline V gene sequence: CDR1 KGHSH, CDR2 LQKENI. CDR3 in DNA: TGTGCCAGCTCAACAGGGACTAGCGGGACCTACGAGCAGTACTTC. Amino acid sequence: CASSTGTSGTYEQYF. The whole variable domain, remainder taken from reference TRBV18 and TRBJ2-7, is NAGVMQNPRHLVRRRGQEARLRCSPMKGHSHVYWYRQLPEEGLKFMVYLQKENIIDESGMPKERFSAEFPKEGPSILRIQQVVRGDSAAYFCASSTGTSGTYEQYFGPGTRLTVT.

This clone was observed a single time. The chain has TRBV6-1 and TRBJ1-1; D call uncertain. The CDR3 totals 14 residues. The germline V gene has CDR1 MNHNS and CDR2 SASEGT. V was clipped by 6 bases and J by 5 bases, with 16 bases between them. CDR3 nucleotide sequence: TGTGCCAGCAGGCCACCCGGCGGAGGGACTGAAGCTTTCTTT. Its protein product is CASRPPGGGTEAFF.

The chain has TRBV7-2 and TRBJ1-2; D is perhaps TRBD1 (5 bases). Germline CDR1 reads SGHTA; CDR2 reads FQGNSA. The CDR3 covers 13 residues. The V end was cut by 3 bases, the J end by 2 bases, with 7 bases between. CDR3 in DNA: TGTGCCAGCAGCTTGGGGCTCAACTATGGCTACACCTTC. It is translated as CASSLGLNYGYTF.

V usage is TRBV6-1 and J usage is TRBJ1-2; no reliable D call. With 1 base removed from V and 1 base from J, the gap between germline ends came to 16 bases. Germline CDR1 and CDR2: MNHNS and SASEGT. The CDR3 spans 17 residues. In DNA, the CDR3 is TGTGCCAGCAGTGAAGATCAGCAGACCTCACTTAACTATGGCTACACCTTC. It encodes CASSEDQQTSLNYGYTF.